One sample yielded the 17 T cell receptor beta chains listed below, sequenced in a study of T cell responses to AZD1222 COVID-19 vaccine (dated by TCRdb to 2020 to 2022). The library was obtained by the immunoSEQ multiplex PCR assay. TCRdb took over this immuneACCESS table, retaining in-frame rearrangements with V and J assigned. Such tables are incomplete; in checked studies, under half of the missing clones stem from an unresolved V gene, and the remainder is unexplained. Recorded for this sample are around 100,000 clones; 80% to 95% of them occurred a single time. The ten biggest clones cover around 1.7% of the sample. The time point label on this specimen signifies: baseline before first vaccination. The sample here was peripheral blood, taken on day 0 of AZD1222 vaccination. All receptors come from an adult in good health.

The CDR3 loop reads CASSQWTGTGMGRSGNTIYF. The CDR3 region has the DNA TGTGCCAGCAGCCAATGGACCGGGACAGGGATGGGGCGCTCTGGAAACACCATATATTTT. The rearrangement joins TRBV3-1 (or the pseudogene TRBV3-2) to TRBJ1-3, with 9 bases lining up with TRBD1. Germline values: CDR1 LGHDT, CDR2 YNNKEL (reference sequence). This CDR3 comprises 20 residues. V shed 2 bases, J shed 0 bases, and the junction held 14 bases outside the gene matches.

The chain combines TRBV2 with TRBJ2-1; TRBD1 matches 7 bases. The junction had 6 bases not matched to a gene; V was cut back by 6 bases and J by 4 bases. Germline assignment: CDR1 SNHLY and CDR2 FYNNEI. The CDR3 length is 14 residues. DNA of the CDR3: TGTGCCAGCAGGCCGGACAGGACTTACAATGAGCAGTTCTTC. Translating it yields CASRPDRTYNEQFF.

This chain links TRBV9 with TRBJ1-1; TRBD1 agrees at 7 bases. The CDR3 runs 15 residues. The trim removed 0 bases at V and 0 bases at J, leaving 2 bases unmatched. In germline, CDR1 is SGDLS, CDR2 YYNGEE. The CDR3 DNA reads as TGTGCCAGCAGCGTAGGGGGACAGCTGAACACTGAAGCTTTCTTT. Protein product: CASSVGGQLNTEAFF. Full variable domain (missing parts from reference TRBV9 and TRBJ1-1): DSGVTQTPKHLITATGQRVTLRCSPRSGDLSVYWYQQSLDQGLQFLIQYYNGEERAKGNILERFSAQQFPDLHSELNLSSLELGDSALYFCASSVGGQLNTEAFFGQGTRLTVV.

The CDR3 sequence is CASKKEGSWNTEAFF. In DNA, the CDR3 is TGTGCCAGCAAAAAGGAGGGCAGCTGGAACACTGAAGCTTTCTTT. The gene calls are TRBV27 and TRBJ1-1; no definite D call. This CDR3 comprises 15 residues. The germline V gene encodes CDR1 MNHEY and CDR2 SMNVEV (reference sequence). V was cut by 7 bases and J by 1 base, with 16 bases left in between.

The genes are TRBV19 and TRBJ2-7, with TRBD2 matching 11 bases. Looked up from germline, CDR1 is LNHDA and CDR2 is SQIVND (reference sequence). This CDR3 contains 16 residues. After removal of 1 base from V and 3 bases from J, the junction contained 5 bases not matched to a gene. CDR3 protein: CASSIGVLAGDYEQYF. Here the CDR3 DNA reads TGTGCCAGTAGTATAGGGGTACTAGCGGGAGACTACGAGCAGTACTTC.

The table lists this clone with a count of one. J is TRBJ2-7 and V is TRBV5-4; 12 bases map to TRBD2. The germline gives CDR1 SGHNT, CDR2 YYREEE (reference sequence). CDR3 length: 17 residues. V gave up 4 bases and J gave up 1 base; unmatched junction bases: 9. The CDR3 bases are TGTGCCAGCAGCAAAGGAGGGCTAGCGGGAGGGTCCTACGAGCAGTACTTC. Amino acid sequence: CASSKGGLAGGSYEQYF. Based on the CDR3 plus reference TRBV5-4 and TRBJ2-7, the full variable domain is ETGVTQSPTHLIKTRGQQVTLRCSSQSGHNTVSWYQQALGQGPQFIFQYYREEENGRGNFPPRFSGLQFPNYSSELNVNALELDDSALYLCASSKGGLAGGSYEQYFGPGTRLTVT.

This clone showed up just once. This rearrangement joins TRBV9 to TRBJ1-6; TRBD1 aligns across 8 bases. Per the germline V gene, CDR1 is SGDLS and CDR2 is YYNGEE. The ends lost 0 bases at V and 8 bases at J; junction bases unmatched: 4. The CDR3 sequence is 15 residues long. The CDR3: CASSVDETGDSPLHF. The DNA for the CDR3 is TGTGCCAGCAGCGTAGATGAGACAGGGGATTCACCCCTCCACTTT.

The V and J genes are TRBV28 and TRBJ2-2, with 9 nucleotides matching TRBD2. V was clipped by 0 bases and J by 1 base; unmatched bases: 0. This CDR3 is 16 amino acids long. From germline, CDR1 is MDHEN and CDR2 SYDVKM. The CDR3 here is CASSLWTSGNTGELFF. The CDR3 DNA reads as TGTGCCAGCAGTTTATGGACTAGCGGGAACACCGGGGAGCTGTTTTTT.

As DNA, the CDR3 is TGTGCCAGCTCAGATCAGGGGGTCTACGGCTACACCTTC. Protein: CASSDQGVYGYTF. The V call is TRBV18, the J call TRBJ1-2; TRBD1 matches at 7 bases. This CDR3 comprises 13 residues. The V gene's germline CDR1 is KGHSH and CDR2 LQKENI. With V trimmed by 5 bases and J by 8 bases, 8 bases remained unmatched.

The CDR3 spells CASSIGGTSGRETQYF. In nucleotides, the CDR3 is TGTGCCAGTAGTATAGGAGGAACTAGCGGGCGGGAGACCCAGTACTTC. The chain uses TRBV19 and TRBJ2-5; 9 bases agree with TRBD2. Looked up from germline, CDR1 is LNHDA and CDR2 is SQIVND (reference sequence). The J segment lost 5 bases and the V segment lost 1 base, leaving 8 bases of the junction unmatched. The CDR3 is 16 amino acids.

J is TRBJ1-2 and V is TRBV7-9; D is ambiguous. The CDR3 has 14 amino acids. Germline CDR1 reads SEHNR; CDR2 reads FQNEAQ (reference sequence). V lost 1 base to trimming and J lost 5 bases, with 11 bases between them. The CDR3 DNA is TGTGCCAGCAGCTTAGGGGCTCCTCCTTATGGCTACACCTTC. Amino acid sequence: CASSLGAPPYGYTF.

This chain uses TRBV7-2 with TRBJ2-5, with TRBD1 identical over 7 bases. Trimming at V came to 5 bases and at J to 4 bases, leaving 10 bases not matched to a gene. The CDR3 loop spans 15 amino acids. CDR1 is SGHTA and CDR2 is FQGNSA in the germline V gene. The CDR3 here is CASSPHRQGRETQYF. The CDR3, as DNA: TGTGCCAGCAGCCCACATCGACAGGGACGAGAGACCCAGTACTTC.

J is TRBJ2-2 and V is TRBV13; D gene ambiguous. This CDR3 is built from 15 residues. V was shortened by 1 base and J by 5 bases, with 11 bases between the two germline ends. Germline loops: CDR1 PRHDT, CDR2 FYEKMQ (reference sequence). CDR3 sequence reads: CASSLVGKATGELFF. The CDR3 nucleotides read TGTGCCAGCAGCTTAGTTGGAAAAGCGACCGGGGAGCTGTTTTTT.

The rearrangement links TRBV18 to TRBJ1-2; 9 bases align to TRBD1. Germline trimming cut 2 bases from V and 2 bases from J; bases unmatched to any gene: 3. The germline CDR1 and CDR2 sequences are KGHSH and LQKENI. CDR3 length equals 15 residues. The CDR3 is CASSPGDRANYGYTF. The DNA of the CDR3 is TGTGCCAGCTCACCAGGGGACAGGGCGAACTATGGCTACACCTTC.

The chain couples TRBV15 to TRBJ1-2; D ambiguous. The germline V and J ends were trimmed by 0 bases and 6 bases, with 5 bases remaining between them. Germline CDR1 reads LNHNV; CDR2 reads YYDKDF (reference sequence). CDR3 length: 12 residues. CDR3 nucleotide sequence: TGTGCCACCAGCAGAGAAGGAGATGGCTACACCTTC. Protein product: CATSREGDGYTF.

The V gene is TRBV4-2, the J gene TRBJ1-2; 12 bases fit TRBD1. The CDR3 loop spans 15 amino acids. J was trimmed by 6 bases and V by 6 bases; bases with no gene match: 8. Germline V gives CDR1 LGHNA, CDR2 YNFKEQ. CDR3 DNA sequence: TGTGCCAGCAGGAAGGGACAGGGGGCGCAGGATGGCTACACCTTC. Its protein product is CASRKGQGAQDGYTF.

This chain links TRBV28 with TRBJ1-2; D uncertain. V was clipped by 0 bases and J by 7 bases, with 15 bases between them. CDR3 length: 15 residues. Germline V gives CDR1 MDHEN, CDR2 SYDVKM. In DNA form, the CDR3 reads TGTGCCAGCAGTTTATGGGCAGGTACCCTATCTGGCTACACCTTC. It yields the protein CASSLWAGTLSGYTF.